Listed below are T cell receptor beta chains from one sample, sequenced in a study of cytomegalovirus exposure and HLA in healthy donors. The method was immunoSEQ multiplex PCR; TCRdb's version includes in-frame clones alone and lacks a portion of them. Counted here are 200,000 to 250,000 clones, approximately 84% occurring once; the ten biggest clones make up more than 10%. Material: PBMCs. These receptors all come from a man younger than 30 in good health and CMV-seropositive. Both conserved end residues are part of each CDR3. Fields, in order: D gene, V gene, J gene, clone size, CDR3 protein, CDR3 DNA. The D gene is left open where the match is weak. Rows may omit the clone size; those that give it use once, few, many or a size class.

TRBD1,TRBV4-2,TRBJ1-1,-,CASSQEITGGGWHTEAFF,TGTGCCAGCAGCCAAGAGATTACAGGGGGCGGTTGGCACACTGAAGCTTTCTTT
-,TRBV4-3,TRBJ2-1,-,CASSQELATDEQFF,TGCGCCAGCAGCCAAGAATTAGCGACGGATGAGCAGTTCTTC
-,TRBV6-5,TRBJ1-1,-,CASSTLGGKTEAFF,TGTGCCAGCAGCACGCTAGGCGGTAAAACTGAAGCTTTCTTT
-,TRBV11-3,TRBJ2-2,-,CASSLRPNTGELFF,TGTGCCAGCAGCTTGAGGCCGAATACCGGGGAGCTGTTTTTT
-,TRBV5-6,TRBJ2-5,-,CASSLGARETQYF,TGTGCCAGCAGCTTGGGTGCTAGGGAGACCCAGTACTTC
-,TRBV6-5,TRBJ2-5,-,CASSYRAGQETQYF,TGTGCCAGCAGTTACCGGGCAGGTCAAGAGACCCAGTACTTC
-,TRBV27,TRBJ2-4,-,CASSLDRLAKNIQYF,TGTGCCAGCAGTTTAGACCGATTAGCCAAAAACATTCAGTACTTC
-,TRBV6-6,TRBJ2-2,-,CASRGSNTGELFF,TGTGCCAGCAGAGGGTCGAACACCGGGGAGCTGTTTTTT
-,TRBV2,TRBJ2-1,-,CASSEAVGRNEQFF,TGTGCCAGCAGTGAAGCGGTGGGAAGAAATGAGCAGTTCTTC
-,TRBV5-4,TRBJ1-1,-,CASSSRLDTEAFF,TGTGCCAGCAGCTCCCGGTTGGACACTGAAGCTTTCTTT
TRBD1,TRBV5-1,TRBJ1-1,-,CASSRTLTGLTEAFF,TGCGCCAGCAGCCGAACCCTGACAGGGCTAACTGAAGCTTTCTTT
TRBD2,TRBV2,TRBJ2-5,-,CASSPFGGGETQYF,TGTGCCAGCAGTCCCTTTGGGGGAGGGGAGACCCAGTACTTC
-,TRBV6-5,TRBJ1-1,-,CASSYYPLGVDTEAFF,TGTGCCAGCAGTTACTACCCACTGGGGGTGGACACTGAAGCTTTCTTT
-,TRBV6-5,TRBJ1-2,-,CASSPGLSYGYTF,TGTGCCAGCAGCCCAGGGCTAAGCTATGGCTACACCTTC
-,TRBV7-8,TRBJ2-7,-,CASSLRQIYEQYF,TGTGCCAGCAGCCTAAGACAGATCTACGAGCAGTACTTC
TRBD1,TRBV27,TRBJ2-1,-,CASRQGGSVDEQFF,TGTGCCAGCAGACAAGGGGGCTCAGTGGATGAGCAGTTCTTC
-,TRBV11-2,TRBJ2-4,few,CASSHGPPPRTQYF,TGTGCCAGCAGCCATGGGCCCCCTCCTCGGACTCAGTACTTC
TRBD1,TRBV28,TRBJ1-1,-,CASCTGALSTEAFF,TGTGCCAGCTGCACAGGGGCCTTGAGCACTGAAGCTTTCTTT
-,TRBV5-4,TRBJ1-2,-,CASSLDRPRDYGYTF,TGTGCCAGCAGCTTGGACAGGCCGAGGGACTATGGCTACACCTTC
TRBD2,TRBV2,TRBJ2-1,-,CASRRSSGRDKDNEQFF,TGTGCCAGCAGGAGATCTAGCGGGAGGGACAAGGACAATGAGCAGTTCTTC
-,TRBV9,TRBJ2-3,-,CASSASTEADTQYF,TGTGCCAGCAGCGCCTCGACAGAGGCAGATACGCAGTATTTT
-,TRBV20-1,TRBJ2-5,-,CSAREWETQYF,TGCAGTGCTAGAGAGTGGGAGACCCAGTACTTC
-,TRBV7-9,TRBJ2-3,-,CASSREIDRADTQYF,TGTGCCAGCAGCCGTGAAATTGATAGGGCAGATACGCAGTATTTT
-,TRBV10-3,TRBJ1-2,-,CAITSTANYGYTF,TGTGCCATCACATCGACAGCTAACTATGGCTACACCTTC
-,TRBV2,TRBJ2-5,-,CASSDERPGGETQYF,TGTGCCAGCAGTGATGAGCGACCCGGCGGGGAGACCCAGTACTTC
-,TRBV18,TRBJ2-7,-,CASSPIEAVEQYF,TGTGCCAGCTCACCAATTGAAGCCGTCGAGCAGTACTTC
TRBD1,TRBV30,TRBJ2-5,-,CAWTFATGSETQYF,TGTGCCTGGACCTTCGCGACAGGGTCGGAGACCCAGTACTTC
TRBD1,TRBV29-1,TRBJ1-2,-,CSVDGTGRGYTF,TGCAGCGTCGACGGGACAGGACGAGGCTACACCTTC
TRBD1,TRBV4-3,TRBJ1-2,-,CASSQEGQGDGYTF,TGCGCCAGCAGCCAAGAGGGACAGGGGGATGGCTACACCTTC
-,TRBV7-3,TRBJ2-2,-,CASSLSLQPAGELFF,TGTGCCAGCAGCTTAAGTTTACAGCCCGCCGGGGAGCTGTTTTTT
-,TRBV25-1,TRBJ2-2,once,CASSELDGSRTGELFF,TGTGCCAGCAGTGAATTGGACGGGAGCCGGACCGGGGAGCTGTTTTTT
TRBD1,TRBV5-1,TRBJ2-5,-,CASRTGTANQETQYF,TGCGCCAGCAGGACCGGGACAGCGAACCAAGAGACCCAGTACTTC
-,TRBV27,TRBJ1-2,few,CASSLGDNYGYTF,TGTGCCAGCAGTTTAGGGGATAACTATGGCTACACCTTC
-,TRBV5-1,TRBJ2-5,few,CASSFQETQYF,TGCGCCAGCAGCTTCCAAGAGACCCAGTACTTC
TRBD2,TRBV9,TRBJ2-1,-,CASSGLAGSSYNEQFF,TGTGCCAGCAGCGGACTAGCGGGTAGCTCCTACAATGAGCAGTTCTTC
TRBD2,TRBV13,TRBJ2-1,-,CASSSGLSGDNEQFF,TGTGCCAGCAGCTCGGGACTTAGCGGGGACAATGAGCAGTTCTTC
-,TRBV10-3,TRBJ2-3,once,CAISGAAARSTDTQYF,TGTGCCATCAGTGGGGCAGCAGCAAGGAGCACAGATACGCAGTATTTT
-,TRBV4-1,TRBJ1-1,-,CASSQDLTGRTEAFF,TGCGCCAGCAGCCAAGACCTCACCGGACGGACTGAAGCTTTCTTT
-,TRBV27,TRBJ1-2,-,CASSPGANYGYTF,TGTGCCAGCAGCCCAGGGGCTAACTATGGCTACACCTTC
-,TRBV2,TRBJ2-2,-,CAAGAGENTGELFF,TGTGCCGCGGGGGCGGGAGAGAACACCGGGGAGCTGTTTTTT
-,TRBV29-1,TRBJ2-5,-,CSVVRGALQETQYF,TGCAGCGTTGTCAGGGGAGCACTCCAAGAGACCCAGTACTTC
-,TRBV5-1,TRBJ2-1,-,CASSLAQPPNEQFF,TGCGCCAGCAGCTTGGCGCAGCCCCCCAATGAGCAGTTCTTC
TRBD2,TRBV28,TRBJ2-7,-,CASSSSSGTTFYEQYF,TGTGCCAGCAGTTCCTCTTCCGGGACTACCTTCTACGAGCAGTACTTC
TRBD2,TRBV27,TRBJ2-5,-,CASSPKRERETQYF,TGTGCCAGCAGTCCTAAGCGGGAGAGGGAGACCCAGTACTTC
-,TRBV18,TRBJ2-7,-,CASSPRRDNYEQYF,TGTGCCAGCTCACCACGCCGGGACAACTACGAGCAGTACTTC
TRBD1,TRBV7-8,TRBJ1-2,-,CASSSLNRGRDYGYTF,TGTGCCAGCAGCTCATTAAACAGGGGGCGCGACTATGGCTACACCTTC
-,TRBV25-1,TRBJ2-7,-,CASSRGEAYEQYF,TGTGCCAGCAGTCGGGGAGAGGCCTACGAGCAGTACTTC
TRBD1,TRBV27,TRBJ2-3,-,CASSLHRWGQSTDTQYF,TGTGCCAGCAGTTTGCATAGGTGGGGACAGTCCACAGATACGCAGTATTTT
-,TRBV6-6,TRBJ1-5,-,CASSYPDRYQPQHF,TGTGCCAGCAGTTACCCCGACAGATATCAGCCCCAGCATTTT
-,TRBV14,TRBJ2-1,-,CASSQEPGANEQFF,TGTGCCAGCAGCCAAGAGCCCGGGGCGAATGAGCAGTTCTTC
-,TRBV5-1,TRBJ2-3,-,CASSAHGTDTQYF,TGCGCCAGCAGCGCCCACGGCACAGATACGCAGTATTTT
-,TRBV18,TRBJ1-2,-,CASSPGENRGYTF,TGTGCCAGCTCACCAGGAGAGAACCGCGGCTACACCTTC
-,TRBV5-1,TRBJ1-2,-,CASSSGTGIGYGYTF,TGCGCCAGCAGCTCGGGGACGGGCATAGGATATGGCTACACCTTC
-,TRBV2,TRBJ1-1,-,CASTLRVIVAENTEAFF,TGTGCCAGCACGTTGAGGGTTATCGTGGCTGAGAACACTGAAGCTTTCTTT
TRBD2,TRBV4-2,TRBJ2-1,-,CASSQTSGVKEQFF,TGTGCCAGCAGCCAGACTAGCGGGGTTAAGGAGCAGTTCTTC